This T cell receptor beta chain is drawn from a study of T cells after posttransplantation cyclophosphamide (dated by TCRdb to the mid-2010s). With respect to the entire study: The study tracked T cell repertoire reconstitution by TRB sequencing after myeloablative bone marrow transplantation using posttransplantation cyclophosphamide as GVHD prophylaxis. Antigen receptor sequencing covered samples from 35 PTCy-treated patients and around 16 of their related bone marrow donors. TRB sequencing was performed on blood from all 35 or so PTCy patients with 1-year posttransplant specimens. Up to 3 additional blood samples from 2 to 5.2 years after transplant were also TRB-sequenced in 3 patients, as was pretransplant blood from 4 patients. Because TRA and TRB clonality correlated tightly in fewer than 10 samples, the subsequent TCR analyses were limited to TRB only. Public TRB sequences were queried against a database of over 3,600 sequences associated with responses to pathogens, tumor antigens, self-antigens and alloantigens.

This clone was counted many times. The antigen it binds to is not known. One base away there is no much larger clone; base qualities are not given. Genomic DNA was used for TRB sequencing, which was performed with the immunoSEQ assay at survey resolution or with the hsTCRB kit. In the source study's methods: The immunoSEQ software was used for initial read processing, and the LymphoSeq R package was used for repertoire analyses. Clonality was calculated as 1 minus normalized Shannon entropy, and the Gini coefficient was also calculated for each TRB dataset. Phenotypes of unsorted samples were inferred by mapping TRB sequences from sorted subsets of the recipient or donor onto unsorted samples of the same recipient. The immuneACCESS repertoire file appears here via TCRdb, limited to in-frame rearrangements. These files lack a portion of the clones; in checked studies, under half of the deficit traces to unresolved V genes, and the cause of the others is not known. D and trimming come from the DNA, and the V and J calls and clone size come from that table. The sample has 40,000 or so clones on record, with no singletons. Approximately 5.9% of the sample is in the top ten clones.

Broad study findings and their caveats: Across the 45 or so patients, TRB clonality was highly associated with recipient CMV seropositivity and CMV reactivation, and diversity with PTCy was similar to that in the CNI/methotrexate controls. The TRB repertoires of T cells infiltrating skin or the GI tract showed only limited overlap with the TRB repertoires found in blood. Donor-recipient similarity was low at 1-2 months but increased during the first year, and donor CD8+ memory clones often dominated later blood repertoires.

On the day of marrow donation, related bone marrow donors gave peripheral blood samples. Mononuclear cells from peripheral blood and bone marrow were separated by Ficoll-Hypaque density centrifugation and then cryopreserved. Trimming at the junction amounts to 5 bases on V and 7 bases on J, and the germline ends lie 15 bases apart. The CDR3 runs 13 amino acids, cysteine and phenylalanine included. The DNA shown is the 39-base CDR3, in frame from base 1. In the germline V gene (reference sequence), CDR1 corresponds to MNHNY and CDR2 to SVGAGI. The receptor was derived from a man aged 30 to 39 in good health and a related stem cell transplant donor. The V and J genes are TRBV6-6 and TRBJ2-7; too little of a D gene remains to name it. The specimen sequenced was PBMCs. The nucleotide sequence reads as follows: TGTGCCAGCAGTCAAGGAACCGACGGGGAGCAGTACTTC. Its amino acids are CASSQGTDGEQYF.